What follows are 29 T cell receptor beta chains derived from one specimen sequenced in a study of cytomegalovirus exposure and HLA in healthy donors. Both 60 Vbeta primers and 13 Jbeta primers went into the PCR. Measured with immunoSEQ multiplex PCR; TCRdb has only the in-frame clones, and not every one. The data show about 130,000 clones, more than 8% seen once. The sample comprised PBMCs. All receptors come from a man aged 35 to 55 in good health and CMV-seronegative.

As DNA, the CDR3 is TGCAGCGTTGAACAGGGAGGGTGGAACACTGAAGCTTTCTTT. Protein: CSVEQGGWNTEAFF. The rearrangement uses TRBV29-1 and TRBJ1-1; D perhaps matches TRBD1 (5 bases). V was clipped by 2 bases and J by 1 base, with 11 bases between them. Germline assignment: CDR1 SQVTM and CDR2 ANQGSEA. This CDR3 has 14 amino acids.

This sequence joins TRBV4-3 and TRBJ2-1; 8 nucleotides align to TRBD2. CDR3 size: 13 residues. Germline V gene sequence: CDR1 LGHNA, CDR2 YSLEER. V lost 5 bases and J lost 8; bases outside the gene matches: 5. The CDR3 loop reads CASSRLAGHEQFF. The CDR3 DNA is TGCGCCAGCAGCAGATTAGCGGGGCATGAGCAGTTCTTC.

The CDR3 reads CASSHGRGNGAFF. The CDR3 DNA reads TGCGCCAGCAGCCATGGACGGGGGAATGGAGCTTTCTTT. This chain joins TRBV4-3 and TRBJ1-1; a possible D gene is TRBD1 (5 bases). Trimming removed 3 bases at V and 10 bases at J, with 15 bases between. The germline V gene encodes CDR1 LGHNA and CDR2 YSLEER. The CDR3 covers 13 residues.

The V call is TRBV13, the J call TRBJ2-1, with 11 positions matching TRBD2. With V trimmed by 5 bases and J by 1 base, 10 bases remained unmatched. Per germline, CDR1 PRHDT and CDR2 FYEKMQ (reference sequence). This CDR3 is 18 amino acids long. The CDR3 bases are TGTGCCAGCAGCGGACTCATTCTAGCGGGGGGTTCCTACAATGAGCAGTTCTTC. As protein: CASSGLILAGGSYNEQFF.

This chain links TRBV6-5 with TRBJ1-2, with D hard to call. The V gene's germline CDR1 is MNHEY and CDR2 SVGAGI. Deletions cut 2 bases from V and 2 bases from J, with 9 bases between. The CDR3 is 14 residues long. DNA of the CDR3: TGTGCCAGCAGTTACGGGCCAGCCAACTATGGCTACACCTTC. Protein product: CASSYGPANYGYTF.

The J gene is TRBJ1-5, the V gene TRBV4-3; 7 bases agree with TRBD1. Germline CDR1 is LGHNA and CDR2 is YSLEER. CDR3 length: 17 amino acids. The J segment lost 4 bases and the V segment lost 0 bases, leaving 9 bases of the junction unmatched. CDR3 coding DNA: TGCGCCAGCAGCCAAGAAGTGACAGGGCTGGGGAATCAGCCCCAGCATTTT. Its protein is CASSQEVTGLGNQPQHF.

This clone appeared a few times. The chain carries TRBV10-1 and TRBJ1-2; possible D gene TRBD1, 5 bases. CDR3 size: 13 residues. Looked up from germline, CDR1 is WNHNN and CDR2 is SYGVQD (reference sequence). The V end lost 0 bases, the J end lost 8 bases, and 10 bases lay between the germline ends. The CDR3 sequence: CASSESGEGGYTF. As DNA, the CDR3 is TGCGCCAGCAGTGAGTCGGGGGAGGGAGGCTACACCTTC.

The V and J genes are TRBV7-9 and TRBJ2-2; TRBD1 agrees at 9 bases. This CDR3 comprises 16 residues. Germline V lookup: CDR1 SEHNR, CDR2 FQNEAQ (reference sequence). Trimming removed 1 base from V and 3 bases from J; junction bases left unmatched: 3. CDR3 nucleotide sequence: TGTGCCAGCAGCTTAGTAGGGACAGGGTACACCGGGGAGCTGTTTTTT. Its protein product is CASSLVGTGYTGELFF.

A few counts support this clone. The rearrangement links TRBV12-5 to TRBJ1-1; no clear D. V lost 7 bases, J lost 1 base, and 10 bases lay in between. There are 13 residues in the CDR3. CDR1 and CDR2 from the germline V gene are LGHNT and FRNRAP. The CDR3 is CASAPLGNTEAFF. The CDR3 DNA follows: TGTGCTAGTGCCCCCCTAGGGAACACTGAAGCTTTCTTT. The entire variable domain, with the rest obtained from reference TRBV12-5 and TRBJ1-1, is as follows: DARVTQTPRHKVTEMGQEVTMRCQPILGHNTVFWYRQTMMQGLELLAYFRNRAPLDDSGMPKDRFSAEMPDATLATLKIQPSEPRDSAVYFCASAPLGNTEAFFGQGTRLTVV.

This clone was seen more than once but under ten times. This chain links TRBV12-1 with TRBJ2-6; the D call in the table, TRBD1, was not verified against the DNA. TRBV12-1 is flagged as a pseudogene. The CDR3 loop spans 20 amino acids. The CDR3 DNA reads TGTGCCAGCAGCTTCCCATATGCGGGACAGAGACTCTCTGGGGCCAACGTCCTGACTTTC. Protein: CASSFPYAGQRLSGANVLTF.

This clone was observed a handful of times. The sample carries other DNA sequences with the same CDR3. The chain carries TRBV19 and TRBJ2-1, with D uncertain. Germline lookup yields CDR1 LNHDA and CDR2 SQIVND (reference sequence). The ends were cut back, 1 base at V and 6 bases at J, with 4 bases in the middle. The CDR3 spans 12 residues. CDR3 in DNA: TGTGCCAGTAGTATAGGAGGCAATGAGCAGTTCTTC. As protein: CASSIGGNEQFF. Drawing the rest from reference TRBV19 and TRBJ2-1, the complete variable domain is DGGITQSPKYLFRKEGQNVTLSCEQNLNHDAMYWYRQDPGQGLRLIYYSQIVNDFQKGDIAEGYSVSREKKESFPLTVTSAQKNPTAFYLCASSIGGNEQFFGPGTRLTVL.

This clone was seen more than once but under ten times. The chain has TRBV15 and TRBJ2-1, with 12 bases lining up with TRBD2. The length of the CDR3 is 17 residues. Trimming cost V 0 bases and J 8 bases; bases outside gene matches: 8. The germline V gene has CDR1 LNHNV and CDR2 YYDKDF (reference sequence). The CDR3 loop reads CATSRDLTSGGGDEQFF. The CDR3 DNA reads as TGTGCCACCAGCAGAGATCTGACTAGCGGGGGCGGGGATGAGCAGTTCTTC.

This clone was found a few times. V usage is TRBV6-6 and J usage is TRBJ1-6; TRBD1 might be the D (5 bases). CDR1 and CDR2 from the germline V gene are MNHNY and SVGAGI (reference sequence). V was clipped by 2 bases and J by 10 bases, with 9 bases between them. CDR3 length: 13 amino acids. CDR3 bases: TGTGCCAGCAGTTACGCAGGGTCCTCACCCCTCCACTTT. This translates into CASSYAGSSPLHF.

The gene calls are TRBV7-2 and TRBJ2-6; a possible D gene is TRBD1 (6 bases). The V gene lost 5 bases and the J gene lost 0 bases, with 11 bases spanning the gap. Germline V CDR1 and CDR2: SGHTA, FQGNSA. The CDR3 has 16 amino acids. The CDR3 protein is CASSQGQTSGANVLTF. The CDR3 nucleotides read TGTGCCAGCAGCCAAGGACAGACCTCTGGGGCCAACGTCCTGACTTTC.

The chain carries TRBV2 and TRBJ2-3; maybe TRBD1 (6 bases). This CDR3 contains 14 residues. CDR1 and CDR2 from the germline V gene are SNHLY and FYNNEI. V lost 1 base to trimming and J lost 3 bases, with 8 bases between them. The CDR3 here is CASSEGTGTDTQYF. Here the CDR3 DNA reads TGTGCCAGCAGTGAAGGAACAGGGACAGATACGCAGTATTTT.

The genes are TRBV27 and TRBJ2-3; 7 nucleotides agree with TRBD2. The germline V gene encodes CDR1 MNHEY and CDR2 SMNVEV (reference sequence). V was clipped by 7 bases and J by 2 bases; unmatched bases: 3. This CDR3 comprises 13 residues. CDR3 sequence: CASKRDYTDTQYF. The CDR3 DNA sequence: TGTGCCAGCAAACGGGACTACACAGATACGCAGTATTTT.

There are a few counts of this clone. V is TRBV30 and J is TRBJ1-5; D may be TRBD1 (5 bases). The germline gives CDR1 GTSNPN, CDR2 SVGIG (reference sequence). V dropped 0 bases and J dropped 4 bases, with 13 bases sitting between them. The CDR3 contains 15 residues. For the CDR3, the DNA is TGTGCCTGGAGTGTACTGGGGCAAGGGAATCAGCCCCAGCATTTT. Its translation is CAWSVLGQGNQPQHF.

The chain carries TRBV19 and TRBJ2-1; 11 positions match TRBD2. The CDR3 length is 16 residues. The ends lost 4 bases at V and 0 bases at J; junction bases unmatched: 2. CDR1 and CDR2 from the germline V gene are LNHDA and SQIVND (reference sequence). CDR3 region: CASSTLAGGSYNEQFF. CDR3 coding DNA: TGTGCCAGTAGTACTCTAGCGGGAGGCTCCTACAATGAGCAGTTCTTC.

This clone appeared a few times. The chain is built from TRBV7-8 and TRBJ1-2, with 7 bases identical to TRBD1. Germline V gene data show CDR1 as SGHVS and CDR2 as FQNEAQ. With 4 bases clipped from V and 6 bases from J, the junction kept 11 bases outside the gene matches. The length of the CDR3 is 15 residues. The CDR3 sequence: CASSSGLGTENGYTF. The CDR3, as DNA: TGTGCCAGCAGCTCCGGCCTCGGGACAGAGAATGGCTACACCTTC. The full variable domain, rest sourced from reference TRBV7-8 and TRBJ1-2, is GAGVSQSPRYKVAKRGQDVALRCDPISGHVSLFWYQQALGQGPEFLTYFQNEAQLDKSGLPSDRFFAERPEGSVSTLKIQRTQQEDSAVYLCASSSGLGTENGYTFGSGTRLTVV.

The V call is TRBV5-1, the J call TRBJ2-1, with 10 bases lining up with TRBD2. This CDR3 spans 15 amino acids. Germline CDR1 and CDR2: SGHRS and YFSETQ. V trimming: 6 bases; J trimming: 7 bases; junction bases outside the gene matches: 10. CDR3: CASTNVAGGGNEQFF. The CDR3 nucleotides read TGCGCCAGCACCAATGTAGCGGGGGGCGGAAATGAGCAGTTCTTC. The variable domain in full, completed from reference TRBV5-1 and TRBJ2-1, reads KAGVTQTPRYLIKTRGQQVTLSCSPISGHRSVSWYQQTPGQGLQFLFEYFSETQRNKGNFPGRFSGRQFSNSRSEMNVSTLELGDSALYLCASTNVAGGGNEQFFGPGTRLTVL.

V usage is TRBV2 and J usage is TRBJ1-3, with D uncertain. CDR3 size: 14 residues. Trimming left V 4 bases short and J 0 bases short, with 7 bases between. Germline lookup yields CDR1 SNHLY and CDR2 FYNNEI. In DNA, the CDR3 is TGTGCCAGCAGTGGCGGGTTCTCTGGAAACACCATATATTTT. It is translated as CASSGGFSGNTIYF.

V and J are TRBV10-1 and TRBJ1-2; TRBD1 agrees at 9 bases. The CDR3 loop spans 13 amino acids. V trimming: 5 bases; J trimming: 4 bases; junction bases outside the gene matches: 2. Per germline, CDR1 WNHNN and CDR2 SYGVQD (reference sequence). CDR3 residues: CASSSDRGYGYTF. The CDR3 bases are TGCGCCAGCAGTTCGGACAGGGGCTATGGCTACACCTTC.

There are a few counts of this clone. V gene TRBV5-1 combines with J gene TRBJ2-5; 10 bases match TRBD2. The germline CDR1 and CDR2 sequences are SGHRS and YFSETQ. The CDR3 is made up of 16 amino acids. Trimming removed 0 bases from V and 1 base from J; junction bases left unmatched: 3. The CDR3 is CASSLGTSGGQETQYF. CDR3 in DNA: TGCGCCAGCAGCTTGGGGACTAGCGGCGGCCAAGAGACCCAGTACTTC.

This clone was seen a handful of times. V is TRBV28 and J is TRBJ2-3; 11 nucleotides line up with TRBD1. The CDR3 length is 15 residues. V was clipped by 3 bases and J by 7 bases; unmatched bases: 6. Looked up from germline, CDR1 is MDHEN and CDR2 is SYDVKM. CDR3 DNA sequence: TGTGCCAGCAGTTTCCGGGACAGGGGGACCTATACGCAGTATTTT. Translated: CASSFRDRGTYTQYF.

The CDR3 reads CASSQDQFGPGGYEQYF. The CDR3 DNA follows: TGCGCCAGCAGCCAAGATCAGTTTGGCCCCGGGGGGTACGAGCAGTACTTC. The gene calls are TRBV4-3 and TRBJ2-7; TRBD2 matches at 7 bases. The CDR3 loop spans 17 amino acids. Germline CDR1 reads LGHNA; CDR2 reads YSLEER. Germline trimming cut 0 bases from V and 4 bases from J; bases unmatched to any gene: 12.

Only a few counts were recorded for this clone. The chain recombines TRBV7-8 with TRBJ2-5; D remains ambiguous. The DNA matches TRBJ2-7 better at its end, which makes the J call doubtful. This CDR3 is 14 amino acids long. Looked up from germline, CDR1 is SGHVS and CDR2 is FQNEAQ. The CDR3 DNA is TGTGCCAGCAGCTCCAGGCTCAACCCCTACGAGCAGTACTTC. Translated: CASSSRLNPYEQYF.

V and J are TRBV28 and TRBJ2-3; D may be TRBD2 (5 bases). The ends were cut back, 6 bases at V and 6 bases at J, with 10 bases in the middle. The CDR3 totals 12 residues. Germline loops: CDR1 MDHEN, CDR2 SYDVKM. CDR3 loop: CASSWTGDTQYF. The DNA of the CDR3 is TGTGCCAGCAGCTGGACTGGGGATACGCAGTATTTT. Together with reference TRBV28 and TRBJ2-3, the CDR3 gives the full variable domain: DVKVTQSSRYLVKRTGEKVFLECVQDMDHENMFWYRQDPGLGLRLIYFSYDVKMKEKGDIPEGYSVSREKKERFSLILESASTNQTSMYLCASSWTGDTQYFGPGTRLTVL.

CDR3 DNA: TGTGCCAGCAGCTTGGCGGGATCCTCATACGAGCAGTACTTC. Protein: CASSLAGSSYEQYF. This chain connects TRBV5-5 to TRBJ2-7; the D gene is possibly TRBD2 (5 bases). CDR1 is SGHKS, CDR2 YYEKEE, per germline (reference sequence). Trimming took 0 bases from V and 4 from J, leaving 11 bases between them. This CDR3 is 14 amino acids long.

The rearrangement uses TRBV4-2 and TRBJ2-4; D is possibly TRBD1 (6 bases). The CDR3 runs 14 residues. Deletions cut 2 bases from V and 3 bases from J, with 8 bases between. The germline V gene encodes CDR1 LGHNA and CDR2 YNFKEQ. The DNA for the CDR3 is TGTGCCAGCAGCCAATTAGGGGGCAAAAACATTCAGTACTTC. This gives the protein CASSQLGGKNIQYF.